This T cell receptor beta chain was identified during a study of siplizumab effects on memory and regulatory T cells. Germline V gene sequence: CDR1 SGHTA, CDR2 FQGTGA. Germline trimming cut 5 bases from V and 5 bases from J; bases unmatched to any gene: 9. The CDR3 loop spans 15 amino acids. The data were produced by immunoSEQ multiplex PCR, yet TCRdb's version contains in-frame clones alone and is incomplete. The sample shows tens of thousands of clones, 87% of them seen only once. Sequenced material: Tregs sorted from blood. The chain uses TRBV7-3 and TRBJ1-1, with 9 nucleotides matching TRBD1. This TCR was sampled from a human donor in good health. CDR3 in DNA: TGTGCCAGCAGCCATGATAACAGGGGGCGAACTGAAGCTTTCTTT. Translated, it gives CASSHDNRGRTEAFF.